The 30 T cell receptor beta chains presented below share a single source sample, sequenced in a study of T cells in Graves' hyperthyroidism and ophthalmopathy. What was amplified from RNA transcripts were TCR beta CDR3 regions. The primer set for the first-round RT-PCR of the TCR CDR3 was HTBI. Via MiXCR, TCRdb re-called the multiplex PCR reads, giving one row per CDR3 protein. The table includes around 660,000 distinct CDR3 sequences, 40% to 55% detected once. The sample comprised peripheral blood or thyroid tissue (not recorded which). These receptors all stem from an adult man with Graves' disease, either hyperthyroidism or ophthalmopathy (not recorded which).

This sequence joins TRBV6-5 and TRBJ2-7; D perhaps matches TRBD1 (6 bases). CDR1 is MNHEY, CDR2 SVGAGI, per germline. The CDR3 is made up of 14 amino acids. V was pared by 5 bases and J by 0 bases, with 11 bases between. The CDR3 is CASSPETGSYEQYF. The DNA for the CDR3 is TGTGCCAGCAGTCCCGAGACAGGCTCCTACGAGCAGTACTTC.

The genes are TRBV2 and TRBJ2-7; D is possibly TRBD1 or TRBD2 (5 bases each). Germline V gene data show CDR1 as SNHLY and CDR2 as FYNNEI. The CDR3 has 13 residues. V was clipped by 6 bases and J by 2 bases, with 11 bases between them. The DNA of the CDR3 is TGTGCCAGCAGCAAGCGGACAACCTACGAGCAGTACTTC. This encodes CASSKRTTYEQYF.

Note on this clonotype: Because the CDR3's place on the DNA is in doubt, the DNA is left out and the CDR3 is given as listed by TCRdb. This sequence joins TRBV9 and TRBJ1-2; TRBD1, as called in the table, went unchecked against the DNA. Germline CDR1 and CDR2: SGDLS and YYNGEE. The CDR3 is 22 residues long, ends included. CDR3 in amino acids: CASSVGGGETQYFGPGNYGYTF.

This clonotype was seen only once. The J gene is TRBJ1-2, the V gene TRBV25-1; D call uncertain. The V gene lost 8 bases and the J gene lost 5 bases, with 18 bases spanning the gap. This CDR3 contains 14 residues. Germline CDR1 is MGHDK and CDR2 is SYGVNS. The CDR3 is CASLAVEGYYGYTF. The CDR3 DNA follows: TGTGCCAGCTTAGCGGTCGAAGGGTATTATGGCTACACCTTC.

The rearrangement uses TRBV7-9 and TRBJ1-2, with D unclear. The V end lost 5 bases, the J end lost 3 bases, and 10 bases lay between the germline ends. The CDR3 is 13 amino acids. Germline lookup yields CDR1 SEHNR and CDR2 FQNEAQ (reference sequence). The CDR3 region is CASSVDGDYGYTF. As DNA, the CDR3 is TGTGCCAGCAGCGTTGACGGTGACTATGGCTACACCTTC.

This clonotype was observed a few times. The V call is TRBV7-8, the J call TRBJ2-7; D call uncertain. CDR3 length equals 12 residues. From germline, CDR1 is SGHVS and CDR2 FQNEAQ. The V and J ends lost 4 bases and 7 bases respectively, with 11 bases between them. The CDR3 nucleotides read TGTGCCAGCAGCTGGGGTTGGAAAGAGCAGTACTTC. Protein sequence: CASSWGWKEQYF.

In the case of this clonotype: A much larger clonotype is one base distant, so this may be a read error. The rearrangement links TRBV20-1 to TRBJ2-5, with D uncertain. V lost 0 bases and J 5 bases, leaving 19 bases between the germline ends. Germline CDR1 and CDR2: DFQATT and SNEGSKA (reference sequence). The CDR3 is 16 amino acids. The CDR3: CSARDSSAPGLETQYF. CDR3 DNA sequence: TGCAGTGCTAGAGATAGTTCGGCTCCTGGGCTCGAGACCCAGTACTTC.

At least ten counts were recorded for this clonotype. This rearrangement joins TRBV15 to TRBJ1-5; 7 bases match TRBD1. This CDR3 comprises 16 residues. The V gene's germline CDR1 is LNHNV and CDR2 YYDKDF (reference sequence). V was clipped by 9 bases and J by 0 bases; unmatched bases: 11. CDR3 nucleotide sequence: TGTGCCACTCGGCAGGGGGATGAATATAGCAATCAGCCCCAGCATTTT. Translation: CATRQGDEYSNQPQHF. The whole variable domain, filled in from reference TRBV15 and TRBJ1-5, reads DAMVIQNPRYQVTQFGKPVTLSCSQTLNHNVMYWYQQKSSQAPKLLFHYYDKDFNNEADTPDNFQSRRPNTSFCFLDIRSPGLGDTAMYLCATRQGDEYSNQPQHFGDGTRLSIL.

There are a few counts of this clonotype. The chain carries TRBV4-1 and TRBJ2-7; D not resolved. V was cut by 0 bases and J by 1 base, with 10 bases left in between. Germline CDR1 and CDR2: MGHRA and YSYEKL. This CDR3 is 15 amino acids long. For the CDR3, the DNA is TGCGCCAGCAGCCAAGATGGTCGACCTTCCTACGAGCAGTACTTC. This encodes CASSQDGRPSYEQYF.

This clonotype came up once. The chain couples TRBV24-1 to TRBJ1-2, with no clear D. Germline CDR1 is KGHDR and CDR2 is SFDVKD. V lost 3 bases, J lost 5 bases, and 21 bases lay in between. This CDR3 region has 17 residues. The chain's CDR3 is CATSDAVMDGDAYGYTF. The CDR3 DNA sequence: TGTGCCACCAGTGATGCGGTTATGGACGGAGACGCTTATGGCTACACCTTC.

This clonotype was seen only a few times. The CDR3 nucleotides read TGTGCCAGCAGCCAAGGGCGGCGTTATAGCAATCAGCCCCAGCATTTT. This gives the protein CASSQGRRYSNQPQHF. The chain recombines TRBV16 with TRBJ1-5; no definite D call. V dropped 2 bases and J dropped 0 bases, with 11 bases sitting between them. Germline CDR1 KGHSY, CDR2 FQNENV. This CDR3 contains 16 residues. Supplemented by reference TRBV16 and TRBJ1-5, the full variable domain reads GEEVAQTPKHLVRGEGQKAKLYCAPIKGHSYVFWYQQVLKNEFKFLISFQNENVFDETGMPKERFSAKCLPNSPCSLEIQATKLEDSAVYFCASSQGRRYSNQPQHFGDGTRLSIL.

The chain employs TRBV12-3 or TRBV12-4 and TRBJ1-2; 9 nucleotides line up with TRBD1. J gave up 8 bases and V 0 bases, and 10 bases lay outside the gene matches. CDR3 length equals 16 residues. The CDR3 here is CASSLAIGTGSGGYTF. The CDR3 DNA is TGTGCCAGCAGTTTAGCGATAGGGACAGGGAGTGGGGGCTACACCTTC.

This clonotype has more than one count but fewer than ten. The junction and the germline gene differ at one end; a read error may be behind it. The rearrangement uses TRBV6-1 and TRBJ2-7; D tentatively reads TRBD1 or TRBD2 (5 bases each). CDR3 size: 12 residues. Germline V gene data show CDR1 as MNHNS and CDR2 as SASEGT. DNA of the CDR3: TGTGCCAGCAGAGAGGGGAACTACGGGCAGTACTTC. Translated: CASREGNYGQYF.

The genes are TRBV7-8 and TRBJ2-7; 7 nucleotides line up with TRBD1. Germline trimming cut 3 bases from V and 9 bases from J; bases unmatched to any gene: 5. Germline-derived CDR1 and CDR2 are SGHVS and FQNEAQ. This CDR3 is built from 12 residues. CDR3 protein: CASSFTGTVQYF. The CDR3 DNA reads as TGTGCCAGCAGCTTCACGGGGACAGTGCAGTACTTC.

The table lists this clonotype with a few counts. The rearrangement uses TRBV6-5 and TRBJ1-1, with D possibly being TRBD1 (6 bases). Per the germline V gene, CDR1 is MNHEY and CDR2 is SVGAGI. Trimming shortened V by 4 bases and J by 6 bases, and 12 bases separated the two germline ends. This CDR3 is built from 13 residues. The CDR3 sequence: CASSSDRIAEAFF. CDR3 coding DNA: TGTGCCAGCAGTTCCGACAGGATCGCTGAAGCTTTCTTT.

This clonotype was found a few times. The V and J genes are TRBV2 and TRBJ2-7; either TRBD1 or TRBD2 may supply D (5 bases each). The V gene lost 4 bases and the J gene lost 7 bases, with 17 bases spanning the gap. The length of the CDR3 is 14 residues. The germline CDR1 and CDR2 sequences are SNHLY and FYNNEI. CDR3 residues: CASSGGSLLGEQYF. CDR3 bases: TGTGCCAGCAGTGGGGGGAGCCTCCTGGGAGAGCAGTACTTC. The whole variable domain, remainder taken from reference TRBV2 and TRBJ2-7, is EPEVTQTPSHQVTQMGQEVILRCVPISNHLYFYWYRQILGQKVEFLVSFYNNEISEKSEIFDDQFSVERPDGSNFTLKIRSTKLEDSAMYFCASSGGSLLGEQYFGPGTRLTVT.

CDR3 protein: CASAHYEQYF. CDR3 bases: TGTGCCAGCGCCCACTACGAGCAGTACTTC. The V and J genes are TRBV2 and TRBJ2-7; the D is unclear. V was cut by 8 bases and J by 3 bases, with 5 bases left in between. The CDR3 length is 10 residues. Germline V gives CDR1 SNHLY, CDR2 FYNNEI.

About this clonotype itself: Because it lacks the conserved phenylalanine or tryptophan at the end, this CDR3 is likely a read error. It is unclear where the CDR3 begins or ends on the DNA, so no DNA is shown, and the CDR3 is as TCRdb lists it. This chain uses TRBV19 with TRBJ1-6; TRBD1 is the table's D call, not checked against the DNA. The germline CDR1 and CDR2 sequences are LNHDA and SQIVND (reference sequence). The CDR3 spans 10 amino acids, including both terminal residues. CDR3 loop: CASRARGRGS.

Many counts were recorded for this clonotype. V and J are TRBV7-9 and TRBJ1-5, with a tentative D call TRBD1 (5 bases). The CDR3 is made up of 15 amino acids. From germline, CDR1 is SEHNR and CDR2 FQNEAQ (reference sequence). Trimming left V 0 bases short and J 4 bases short, with 10 bases between. Written as DNA, the CDR3 is TGTGCCAGCAGCTTAGCGGGACGGGGAAATCAGCCCCAGCATTTT. This codes for CASSLAGRGNQPQHF.

This clonotype has just a few counts. CDR3 bases: TGCAGCGTTGGGGGGCGAGGACAGGGGGAGCGGGGCTACACCTTC. The encoded protein is CSVGGRGQGERGYTF. The chain joins TRBV29-1 to TRBJ1-2; 10 bases are shared with TRBD1. The CDR3 is 15 amino acids. The trim removed 4 bases at V and 8 bases at J, leaving 13 bases unmatched. Per germline, CDR1 SQVTM and CDR2 ANQGSEA.

This clonotype was counted a single time. CDR3 sequence reads: CATSSAGDRGNYGYTF. The CDR3 DNA is TGTGCCACCAGCAGCGCCGGGGACAGGGGAAACTATGGCTACACCTTC. The V call is TRBV15, the J call TRBJ1-2, with 10 bases fitting TRBD1. V was clipped by 3 bases and J by 2 bases; unmatched bases: 6. The CDR3 is made up of 16 amino acids. Per the germline V gene, CDR1 is LNHNV and CDR2 is YYDKDF (reference sequence).

This clonotype has more than one count but fewer than ten. This chain uses TRBV2 with TRBJ2-5, with D maybe TRBD1 (5 bases). The CDR3 totals 14 residues. V lost 8 bases to trimming and J lost 0 bases, with 13 bases between them. Germline loops: CDR1 SNHLY, CDR2 FYNNEI. The CDR3 is CASGRRGNQETQYF. CDR3 nucleotide sequence: TGTGCCAGCGGCCGAAGGGGAAACCAAGAGACCCAGTACTTC.

A remark on this clonotype: This clone may be a read error of a much larger clone one base away. The chain links TRBV10-3 to TRBJ2-7, with D possibly TRBD2 on 6 matching bases. The CDR3 is made up of 14 amino acids. The V end lost 3 bases, the J end lost 0 bases, and 9 bases lay between the germline ends. The germline CDR1 and CDR2 sequences are ENHRY and SYGVKD. DNA for the CDR3: TGTGCCATCAGTGATGGGCGGGACTCCTACGAGCAGTACTTC. It specifies CAISDGRDSYEQYF.

This clonotype has only a few counts. The rearrangement links TRBV20-1 to TRBJ2-5, with TRBD2 as a possible D gene (7 bases). The CDR3 contains 14 residues. The germline gives CDR1 DFQATT, CDR2 SNEGSKA (reference sequence). The V end lost 1 base, the J end lost 5 bases, and 14 bases lay between the germline ends. In nucleotides, the CDR3 is TGCAGTGCTAGAGCTGGGGGGGCGTGGGAGACCCAGTACTTC. This codes for CSARAGGAWETQYF.

Ten or more counts support this clonotype. The V and J genes are TRBV7-2 and TRBJ2-5, with D uncertain. Germline loops: CDR1 SGHTA, CDR2 FQGNSA. With 5 bases removed from V and 0 bases from J, the gap between germline ends came to 13 bases. This CDR3 region has 15 residues. In nucleotides, the CDR3 is TGTGCCAGCAGCCCCTTTAGGCGGAACCAAGAGACCCAGTACTTC. As protein: CASSPFRRNQETQYF.

The chain uses TRBV2 and TRBJ1-2; D gene unclear. The CDR3 consists of 11 residues. CDR1 is SNHLY and CDR2 is FYNNEI in the germline V gene. Trimming shortened V by 4 bases and J by 8 bases, and 8 bases separated the two germline ends. The CDR3 here is CASSGLLGYTF. For the CDR3, the DNA is TGTGCCAGCAGTGGTCTTTTAGGCTACACCTTC. Looking up the rest from reference TRBV2 and TRBJ1-2 gives the full variable domain: EPEVTQTPSHQVTQMGQEVILRCVPISNHLYFYWYRQILGQKVEFLVSFYNNEISEKSEIFDDQFSVERPDGSNFTLKIRSTKLEDSAMYFCASSGLLGYTFGSGTRLTVV.

This clonotype was found a few times. This chain joins TRBV7-9 and TRBJ1-2; D unclear. Germline CDR1 reads SEHNR; CDR2 reads FQNEAQ (reference sequence). V lost 5 bases, J lost 6 bases, and 19 bases lay in between. The CDR3 runs to 15 residues. The CDR3 sequence is CASSQRGGRTDGYTF. Written as DNA, the CDR3 is TGTGCCAGCAGCCAGAGAGGAGGACGGACCGATGGCTACACCTTC.

This clonotype was counted between two and nine times. This chain joins TRBV12-3 or TRBV12-4 and TRBJ1-4, with unresolved D. The CDR3 is 14 residues long. Trimming pared 0 bases from V and 8 bases from J, leaving 10 bases between. The DNA of the CDR3 is TGTGCCAGCAGTTTAGCTCCTAGGATGGAAAAACTGTTTTTT. It is translated as CASSLAPRMEKLFF.

This clonotype showed up just once. The CDR3 nucleotides are TGCGCCAGCAGCCCAACGGAGGGGGCTCCCTACGAGCAGTACTTC. Encoded protein: CASSPTEGAPYEQYF. V is TRBV4-1 and J is TRBJ2-7; TRBD1 might be the D (7 bases). The CDR3 runs 15 residues. Germline values: CDR1 MGHRA, CDR2 YSYEKL. Trimming took 4 bases from V and 2 from J, leaving 15 bases between them.

This clonotype was recorded a few times. The genes are TRBV20-1 and TRBJ2-6; the match to TRBD2 covers 7 bases. The CDR3 is made up of 16 amino acids. Germline assignment: CDR1 DFQATT and CDR2 SNEGSKA (reference sequence). The V and J ends lost 6 bases and 4 bases, in that order; junction bases with no gene match: 12. The CDR3 reads CSATGGTWKGANVLTF. The CDR3 nucleotides are TGCAGTGCAACCGGGGGGACCTGGAAGGGGGCCAACGTCCTGACTTTC.